Below, 14 T cell receptor beta chains from the same sample are listed, as sequenced in a study of early T cells in non-severe SARS-CoV-2 infection. Each CDR3 protein gets one entry after TCRdb re-called the 5' RACE reads with MiXCR. Altogether fewer than 120,000 distinct CDR3 sequences are present, around 12% being singletons, with the ten largest covering around 4%. This specimen consisted of whole blood, obtained at baseline. The receptors shown here come from an adult who was a healthcare worker with PCR-confirmed SARS-CoV-2 infection or an uninfected control (not recorded which).

This clonotype was observed at least ten times. The chain combines TRBV28 with TRBJ2-7; weak D call: TRBD1 (6 bases). Germline CDR1 reads MDHEN; CDR2 reads SYDVKM. The germline V and J ends were trimmed by 4 bases and 3 bases, with 10 bases remaining between them. The CDR3 covers 13 residues. The CDR3 region is CASSSTGVYEQYF. The CDR3 nucleotides are TGTGCCAGCAGTTCGACAGGTGTCTACGAGCAGTACTTC.

This clonotype was counted many times. This chain connects TRBV12-3 or TRBV12-4 to TRBJ2-7; 10 nucleotides agree with TRBD2. Trimming at V came to 4 bases and at J to 0 bases, leaving 6 bases not matched to a gene. This CDR3 has 16 amino acids. CDR3 nucleotides: TGTGCCAGCAGTTCCCCTGGGACTAGCGTCTCCTACGAGCAGTACTTC. Amino acid sequence: CASSSPGTSVSYEQYF.

The chain couples TRBV7-2 to TRBJ2-1, with 11 positions matching TRBD2. This CDR3 comprises 14 residues. V gave up 6 bases and J gave up 13 bases; unmatched junction bases: 11. Germline loops: CDR1 SGHTA, CDR2 FQGNSA. The CDR3 here is CASRYSGRAGFQFF. The CDR3 DNA reads TGTGCCAGCAGATATAGCGGGAGGGCCGGTTTTCAGTTCTTC.

This clonotype has more than one count but fewer than ten. This chain links TRBV10-3 with TRBJ2-1; perhaps TRBD1 as D (5 bases). Trimming stripped 8 bases from V and 7 bases from J, with 15 bases between. CDR1 and CDR2 (germline): ENHRY, SYGVKD. This CDR3 is built from 13 residues. The CDR3 loop is CAIGSAGWNEQFF. CDR3 coding DNA: TGTGCCATCGGTTCGGCAGGGTGGAATGAGCAGTTCTTC.

The chain couples TRBV29-1 to TRBJ2-7; D not certain. V lost 2 bases, J lost 0 bases, and 11 bases lay in between. This CDR3 region has 14 residues. Looked up from germline, CDR1 is SQVTM and CDR2 is ANQGSEA. The DNA for the CDR3 is TGCAGCGTTGAAAAGGACGGTAGCTCCTACGAGCAGTACTTC. It yields the protein CSVEKDGSSYEQYF.

This clonotype occurred a few times. V and J are TRBV20-1 and TRBJ2-3; 12 positions match TRBD2. CDR3 length: 15 amino acids. J gave up 4 bases and V 5 bases, and 7 bases lay outside the gene matches. From germline, CDR1 is DFQATT and CDR2 SNEGSKA (reference sequence). The CDR3 nucleotides are TGCAGTGCTGCCCCTAGCGGGGGGGCCGCAGATACGCAGTATTTT. Protein product: CSAAPSGGAADTQYF.

The rearrangement uses TRBV6-2 or TRBV6-3 and TRBJ2-7; 11 nucleotides agree with TRBD2. Germline V gene data show CDR1 as MNHEY and CDR2 as SVGEGT. After removal of 6 bases from V and 4 bases from J, the junction contained 5 bases not matched to a gene. The CDR3 extends over 14 amino acids. This chain's CDR3 is CASRPSGRFYEQYF. CDR3 bases: TGTGCCAGCAGACCTAGCGGGAGGTTTTACGAGCAGTACTTC.

This clonotype showed up just a few times. The V and J genes are TRBV28 and TRBJ2-2, with D maybe TRBD1 (6 bases). There are 19 residues in the CDR3. Germline CDR1 reads MDHEN; CDR2 reads SYDVKM. V lost 3 bases and J lost 5, with 25 bases in between. The CDR3 DNA sequence: TGTGCCAGCAGTTTTAGGAGGTACAGGGCAGGGATGAAGACCGGGGAGCTGTTTTTT. Its protein is CASSFRRYRAGMKTGELFF.

Only a few counts were recorded for this clonotype. The rearrangement links TRBV11-2 to TRBJ2-7; perhaps D is TRBD1 or TRBD2 (5 bases each). This CDR3 is built from 15 residues. The germline CDR1 and CDR2 sequences are SGHAT and FQNNGV. The V end was cut by 3 bases, the J end by 1 base, with 13 bases between. The chain's CDR3 is CASSLEAGKSYEQYF. The CDR3 region has the DNA TGTGCCAGCAGCTTGGAGGCAGGGAAGTCCTACGAGCAGTACTTC.

This clonotype has a count of ten or more. The gene calls are TRBV28 and TRBJ1-1; D possibly corresponds to TRBD1 (5 bases). The CDR3 loop spans 13 amino acids. Trimming took off 10 bases at V and 3 bases at J, with 15 bases between the two ends. CDR1 is MDHEN, CDR2 SYDVKM, per germline. The CDR3 bases are TGTGCCATCTTCTCCGGGACTTACACTGAAGCTTTCTTT. Translation gives CAIFSGTYTEAFF.

CDR3 region: CASSLAGTASTDTQYF. The DNA of the CDR3 is TGTGCCAGCAGCTTAGCCGGGACAGCGAGCACAGATACGCAGTATTTT. The chain uses TRBV7-9 and TRBJ2-3, with TRBD1 identical over 7 bases. J was trimmed by 0 bases and V by 0 bases; bases with no gene match: 3. Germline CDR1 is SEHNR and CDR2 is FQNEAQ (reference sequence). The CDR3 has 16 residues.

This clonotype was counted a few times. The gene calls are TRBV7-9 and TRBJ1-2, with a tentative D call TRBD1 (5 bases). CDR1 and CDR2 (germline): SEHNR, FQNEAQ (reference sequence). V was shortened by 7 bases and J by 0 bases, with 15 bases between the two germline ends. The CDR3 contains 15 residues. CDR3 residues: CASTPDRATNYGYTF. CDR3 in DNA: TGTGCCAGCACCCCCGACAGAGCAACTAACTATGGCTACACCTTC.

The J gene is TRBJ2-1, the V gene TRBV6-5; tentative D call: TRBD2 (5 bases). The germline V gene encodes CDR1 MNHEY and CDR2 SVGAGI. V was clipped by 6 bases and J by 2 bases, with 17 bases between them. This CDR3 region has 16 residues. CDR3 coding DNA: TGTGCCAGCAGCCAGGACTCCTTTAAACCCTACAATGAGCAGTTCTTC. Translated: CASSQDSFKPYNEQFF.

This chain links TRBV7-7 with TRBJ2-2, with D possibly TRBD2 on 6 matching bases. Trimming left V 3 bases short and J 5 bases short, with 13 bases between. This CDR3 contains 15 residues. Germline V gives CDR1 SSHAT, CDR2 FNYEAQ (reference sequence). CDR3 nucleotide sequence: TGTGCCAGCAGCTTTGGAGGGGCCGGGACCGGGGAGCTGTTTTTT. This sequence encodes CASSFGGAGTGELFF.